Listed here are 6 T cell receptor beta chains from one sample, sequenced in a study of blood T cell repertoires in COVID-19. Libraries were prepared by immunoSEQ multiplex PCR; TCRdb keeps only in-frame clonotypes and omits some of them. The data show about 130,000 clones, about 80% seen once. The sample consisted of PBMCs or T cells enriched from blood (not recorded which). The receptor source for this set is a man between 45 and 60 years old who had recovered from COVID-19.

The chain carries TRBV9 and TRBJ1-6, with D hard to call. The V gene's germline CDR1 is SGDLS and CDR2 YYNGEE. Trimming took 3 bases from V and 6 from J, leaving 10 bases between them. CDR3 length equals 14 residues. The CDR3 region is CASSDGNPNSPLHF. CDR3 DNA: TGTGCCAGCAGCGACGGGAATCCTAATTCACCCCTCCACTTT.

The rearrangement uses TRBV10-2 and TRBJ2-7, with 11 bases matching TRBD2. The ends lost 6 bases at V and 1 base at J; junction bases unmatched: 11. Germline V gene data show CDR1 as WSHSY and CDR2 as SAAADI. The CDR3 sequence is 17 residues long. The CDR3 nucleotides read TGCGCCAGCAGGAGTGCTAGCGGGGGGACTGTATCCTACGAGCAGTACTTC. Residues: CASRSASGGTVSYEQYF.

V is TRBV14 and J is TRBJ2-7, with 12 bases identical to TRBD2. Germline CDR1 SGHDN, CDR2 FVKESK. The J segment lost 5 bases and the V segment lost 4 bases, leaving 15 bases of the junction unmatched. This CDR3 contains 18 residues. The CDR3 DNA reads as TGTGCCAGCAGCCTATGGACTAGCGGGACCCCTCAGTACAACGAGCAGTACTTC. This encodes CASSLWTSGTPQYNEQYF.

Points on this clone: A read error may produce the germline difference seen at one junction end. The chain carries TRBV6-2 or TRBV6-3 and TRBJ2-5; D perhaps matches TRBD1 (6 bases). The CDR3 sequence is 18 residues long. Looked up from germline, CDR1 is MNHEY and CDR2 is SVGEGT. CDR3 nucleotide sequence: TGTGCCAGCAGCTACTCGATAAATGGGGGCTCCCCCCAAGAGACCCAGTACTTC. Encoded protein: CASSYSINGGSPQETQYF.

V gene TRBV28 combines with J gene TRBJ2-3, with 11 bases matching TRBD1. V lost 8 bases and J lost 3; bases outside the gene matches: 13. This CDR3 is built from 17 residues. Germline assignment: CDR1 MDHEN and CDR2 SYDVKM. CDR3 nucleotides: TGTGCCAGCGTCACCGGGACAGGGGGAAGTTGGACAGATACGCAGTATTTT. Protein: CASVTGTGGSWTDTQYF.

The chain employs TRBV4-3 and TRBJ2-1, with TRBD1 matching over 8 bases. This CDR3 comprises 14 residues. CDR1 is LGHNA and CDR2 is YSLEER in the germline V gene. Germline trimming cut 4 bases from V and 14 bases from J; bases unmatched to any gene: 13. CDR3 DNA sequence: TGCGCCAGCAGCCCCCGCTCCTCTCAGGGGGCTAAGTTCTTC. Translated: CASSPRSSQGAKFF.